The 17 T cell receptor beta chains presented below share a single source sample, sequenced in a study of T cells in women clearing cervical HPV infection. TCRdb's table, derived via immunoSEQ multiplex PCR, lists solely in-frame clones and lacks some. This sample lists tens of thousands of clones; its ten largest clones have less than 8.5%. Sequencing was carried out using blood buffy coat. These receptors originate from a woman aged 18 to 75 with a cervical HPV16 infection that either progressed to CIN3+ or cleared (not recorded which).

Worth noting for this clone: The read ends 3 residues shy of where the CDR3 ends; the end is completed using the germline J gene. The chain has TRBV10-3 and TRBJ1-1; D unresolved. The CDR3 has 13 residues. The germline V gene has CDR1 ENHRY and CDR2 SYGVKD. Trimming took 4 bases from V and 1 from J, leaving 7 bases between them. CDR3 DNA (partial): TGTGCCATCAGTGTAGAAGCGAACACTGAA. This encodes CAISVEANTE. The whole CDR3 sequence is CAISVEANTEAFF.

As for this clone: Coverage ceases 3 residues before the CDR3 finishes, and the germline J gene fills in the end. The chain couples TRBV18 to TRBJ1-2, with D perhaps TRBD1 (6 bases). V was cut by 1 base and J by 3 bases, with 18 bases left in between. Germline V gives CDR1 KGHSH, CDR2 LQKENI. The CDR3 sequence is 17 residues long. The part of the CDR3 DNA that was read is TGTGCCAGCTCACCACAAACAGGGTTGCAGGGTGACTATGGC. Translation: CASSPQTGLQGDYG. The whole CDR3 reads CASSPQTGLQGDYGYTF.

A word on this clone: The CDR3 end falls 3 residues outside the read, so it is completed with the germline J gene. The rearrangement links TRBV4-1 to TRBJ2-3; weak D call: TRBD1 (6 bases). The CDR3 length is 17 residues. CDR1 is MGHRA, CDR2 YSYEKL, per germline. V lost 0 bases to trimming and J lost 2 bases, with 15 bases between them. The CDR3 DNA, read in part, is TGCGCCAGCAGCCAAGATACCTTCGGGACAACCACAGATACG. This encodes CASSQDTFGTTTDT. The whole CDR3 reads CASSQDTFGTTTDTQYF.

About this clone itself: The read stops 3 residues short of the end of the CDR3; the missing end is completed from the germline J gene. The chain links TRBV5-1 to TRBJ1-5, with D perhaps matching TRBD1 (6 bases). The germline gives CDR1 SGHRS, CDR2 YFSETQ. The CDR3 covers 16 residues. V was clipped by 0 bases and J by 2 bases, with 12 bases between them. CDR3 bases read: TGCGCCAGCAGCTTGGTTTCAGGGGATGGCAATCAGCCC. It codes for CASSLVSGDGNQP. The full CDR3 protein is CASSLVSGDGNQPQHF.

A word on this clone: The observed sequence ends 3 residues before the CDR3 terminus, with the missing tail filled in from the germline J gene. The rearrangement links TRBV29-1 to TRBJ2-6; D may be TRBD1 (6 bases). Germline lookup yields CDR1 SQVTM and CDR2 ANQGSEA. Trimming took 7 bases from V and 2 from J, leaving 9 bases between them. The CDR3 runs to 13 residues. The CDR3 sequence is CSARGPGANVLTF. CDR3 DNA, as far as it was read: TGCAGCGCCAGGGGACCTGGGGCCAACGTC.

Worth noting for this clone: The CDR3 extends 3 residues past the end of the read, so its final part is completed from the germline J gene. The rearrangement uses TRBV5-5 and TRBJ1-5, with a weak D call TRBD1 (6 bases). Germline V gene data show CDR1 as SGHKS and CDR2 as YYEKEE (reference sequence). The V gene lost 2 bases and the J gene lost 5 bases, with 14 bases spanning the gap. The CDR3 length is 15 residues. The sequenced part of the CDR3 DNA is TGTGCCAGCAGCTTCTCCCAGGGGTGGGATCAGCCC. Encoded protein: CASSFSQGWDQP. The whole CDR3 sequence reads CASSFSQGWDQPQHF.

With respect to this clone: Read coverage stops 3 residues before the CDR3 terminus; the germline J gene supplies the remainder. J is TRBJ1-1 and V is TRBV7-2; 7 positions agree with TRBD1. The CDR3 spans 14 residues. From germline, CDR1 is SGHTA and CDR2 FQGNSA. The sequenced part of the CDR3 DNA is TGTGCCAGCAGCTTTTCAGGGGGTAATTCGGAA. Translated, it gives CASSFSGGNSE. The whole CDR3 protein reads CASSFSGGNSEAFF.

A word on this clone: The sequence runs out 3 residues before the end of the CDR3; the remainder is reconstructed from the germline J gene. The rearrangement joins TRBV20-1 to TRBJ2-7; D is possibly TRBD1 (6 bases). The CDR3 loop spans 14 amino acids. Between the trimmed V and J ends, which lost 0 bases and 4 bases, there was a span of 13 bases. Germline V gives CDR1 DFQATT, CDR2 SNEGSKA (reference sequence). Here the CDR3 reads CSARDEGQVYEQYF. CDR3 bases read: TGCAGTGCTAGAGATGAGGGACAAGTTTACGAG.

Remarks on this clone: Read sequence stops 3 residues before the CDR3 end, and the germline J gene provides the missing end. V gene TRBV7-7 combines with J gene TRBJ1-5; TRBD1 aligns across 8 bases. This CDR3 has 13 amino acids. Trimming at V came to 10 bases and at J to 3 bases, leaving 5 bases not matched to a gene. Germline-derived CDR1 and CDR2 are SSHAT and FNYEAQ (reference sequence). CDR3 sequence: CATRTGFNQPQHF. The sequenced CDR3 bases are TGTGCCACCCGGACAGGGTTCAATCAGCCC.

A note on this clone: With the read ending 3 residues before the CDR3 end, the germline J gene is used to fill in that end. The same CDR3 also results from other DNA sequences found in this sample. The chain recombines TRBV20-1 with TRBJ2-1; 7 nucleotides line up with TRBD2. The V gene's germline CDR1 is DFQATT and CDR2 SNEGSKA (reference sequence). V trimming: 0 bases; J trimming: 5 bases; junction bases outside the gene matches: 7. The CDR3 contains 15 residues. The CDR3 DNA, read in part, is TGCAGTGCTAGAGATCGTCGGGGGGATAACAATGAG. Translating it yields CSARDRRGDNNE. The CDR3 as a whole reads CSARDRRGDNNEQFF.

A remark on this clone: The read terminates 3 residues before the CDR3 end, so the remaining end is supplied by the germline J gene. The V and J genes are TRBV2 and TRBJ1-1; D is unclear. Germline CDR1 reads SNHLY; CDR2 reads FYNNEI. V was clipped by 6 bases and J by 2 bases, with 13 bases between them. This CDR3 comprises 14 residues. The CDR3 here is CASSGEQQNTEAFF. The DNA read from the CDR3 is TGTGCCAGCAGCGGGGAACAGCAAAACACTGAA.

A remark on this clone: The CDR3 end lies 3 residues beyond the end of the read and is filled in from the germline J gene. This rearrangement joins TRBV19 to TRBJ1-6; D is undetermined. V lost 3 bases and J 4 bases, leaving 13 bases between the germline ends. This CDR3 has 16 amino acids. Per the germline V gene, CDR1 is LNHDA and CDR2 is SQIVND (reference sequence). The CDR3 bases that were read are TGTGCCAGTAGTATCTCTGGAACAGCATATAATTCACCC. It specifies CASSISGTAYNSP. The full CDR3 is CASSISGTAYNSPLHF.

As to this clone: Read coverage stops 3 residues before the CDR3 terminus; the germline J gene supplies the remainder. The rearrangement joins TRBV6-2 or TRBV6-3 to TRBJ2-7; D might be TRBD1 (7 bases). The V and J ends lost 6 bases and 0 bases respectively, with 12 bases between them. The CDR3 loop spans 14 amino acids. Germline values: CDR1 MNHEY, CDR2 SVGEGT. The CDR3 loop is CASRGGQFSYEQYF. The CDR3 DNA, read in part, is TGTGCCAGCAGGGGGGGACAGTTCTCCTACGAG.

A word on this clone: The read finishes 3 residues shy of the CDR3 end, and the germline J gene is used to complete it. This rearrangement joins TRBV7-9 to TRBJ2-3, with D maybe TRBD2 (6 bases). This CDR3 has 14 residues. V lost 3 bases and J lost 0, with 7 bases in between. CDR1 and CDR2 from the germline V gene are SEHNR and FQNEAQ (reference sequence). CDR3 sequence reads: CASSFGTSTDTQYF. The covered CDR3 bases are TGTGCCAGCAGCTTCGGGACTAGCACAGATACG.

Concerning this clone: The missing CDR3 end, 3 residues past where the read stops, is filled in from the germline J gene. The chain has TRBV12-3 or TRBV12-4 and TRBJ1-2; TRBD1 agrees at 7 bases. With 4 bases clipped from V and 5 bases from J, the junction kept 7 bases outside the gene matches. This CDR3 comprises 14 residues. CDR3 protein: CASSYFYRGYGYTF. CDR3 bases read: TGTGCCAGCAGTTATTTTTACAGGGGATATGGC.

With respect to this clone: The read halts 3 residues ahead of the CDR3 end, with the missing end drawn from the germline J gene. V usage is TRBV5-8 and J usage is TRBJ2-2; no firm D call. This CDR3 spans 15 amino acids. CDR1 SGHTS and CDR2 YDEGEE come from the germline V gene. Trimming cost V 2 bases and J 5 bases, with 13 bases left between them. CDR3 in amino acids: CASSFQSVRTGELFF. Partial CDR3 DNA: TGTGCCAGCAGCTTTCAGAGTGTAAGGACCGGGGAG.

Note on this clone: Sequencing ends 3 residues short of the CDR3 end; the germline J gene provides the rest. This sequence joins TRBV7-2 and TRBJ2-1, with TRBD2 identical over 8 bases. Per the germline V gene, CDR1 is SGHTA and CDR2 is FQGNSA. Trimming at V came to 0 bases and at J to 4 bases, leaving 5 bases not matched to a gene. The CDR3 spans 16 residues. The DNA read from the CDR3 is TGTGCCAGCAGCTTAGCTGCGGGGGGCTCATACAATGAG. It yields the protein CASSLAAGGSYNE. Given in full, the CDR3 is CASSLAAGGSYNEQFF. Full variable domain (outside the CDR3, taken from reference TRBV7-2 and TRBJ2-1): GAGVSQSPSNKVTEKGKDVELRCDPISGHTALYWYRQSLGQGLEFLIYFQGNSAPDKSGLPSDRFSAERTGGSVSTLTIQRTQQEDSAVYLCASSLAAGGSYNEQFFGPGTRLTVL.